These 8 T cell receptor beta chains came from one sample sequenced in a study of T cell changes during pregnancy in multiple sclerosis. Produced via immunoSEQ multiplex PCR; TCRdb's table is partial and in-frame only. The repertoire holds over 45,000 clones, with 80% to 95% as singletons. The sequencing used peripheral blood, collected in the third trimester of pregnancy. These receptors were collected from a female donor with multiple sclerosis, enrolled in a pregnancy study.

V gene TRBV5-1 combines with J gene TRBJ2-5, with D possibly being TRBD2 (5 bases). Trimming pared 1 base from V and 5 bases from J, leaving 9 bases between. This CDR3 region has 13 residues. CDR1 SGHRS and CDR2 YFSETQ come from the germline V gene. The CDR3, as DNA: TGCGCCAGCAGCTTGAGTGGGAGTGAGACCCAGTACTTC. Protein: CASSLSGSETQYF. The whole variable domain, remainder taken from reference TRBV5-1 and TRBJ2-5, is KAGVTQTPRYLIKTRGQQVTLSCSPISGHRSVSWYQQTPGQGLQFLFEYFSETQRNKGNFPGRFSGRQFSNSRSEMNVSTLELGDSALYLCASSLSGSETQYFGPGTRLLVL.

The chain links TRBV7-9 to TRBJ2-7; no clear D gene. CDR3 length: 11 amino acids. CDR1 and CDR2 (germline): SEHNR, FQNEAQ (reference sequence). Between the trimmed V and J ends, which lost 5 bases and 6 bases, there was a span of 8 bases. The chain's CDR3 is CASSIGGEQYF. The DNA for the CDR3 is TGTGCCAGCAGCATCGGCGGCGAGCAGTACTTC.

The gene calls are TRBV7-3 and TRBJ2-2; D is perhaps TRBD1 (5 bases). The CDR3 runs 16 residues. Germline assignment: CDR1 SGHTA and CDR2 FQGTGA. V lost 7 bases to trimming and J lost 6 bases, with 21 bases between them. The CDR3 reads CASTPSVRAISGELFF. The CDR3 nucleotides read TGTGCCAGCACCCCCAGCGTCAGGGCCATTTCCGGGGAGCTGTTTTTT.

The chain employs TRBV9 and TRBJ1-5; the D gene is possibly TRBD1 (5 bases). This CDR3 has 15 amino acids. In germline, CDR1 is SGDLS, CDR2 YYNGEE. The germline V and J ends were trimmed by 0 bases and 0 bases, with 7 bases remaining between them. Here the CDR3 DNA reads TGTGCCAGCAGCGTAGTAGGGGATAGCAATCAGCCCCAGCATTTT. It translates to CASSVVGDSNQPQHF.

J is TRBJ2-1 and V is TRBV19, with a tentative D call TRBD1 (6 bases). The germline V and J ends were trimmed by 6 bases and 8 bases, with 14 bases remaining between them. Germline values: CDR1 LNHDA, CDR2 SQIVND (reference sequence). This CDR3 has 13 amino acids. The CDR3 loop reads CASSFSQGYEQFF. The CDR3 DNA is TGTGCCAGTAGCTTCTCCCAGGGGTATGAGCAGTTCTTC.

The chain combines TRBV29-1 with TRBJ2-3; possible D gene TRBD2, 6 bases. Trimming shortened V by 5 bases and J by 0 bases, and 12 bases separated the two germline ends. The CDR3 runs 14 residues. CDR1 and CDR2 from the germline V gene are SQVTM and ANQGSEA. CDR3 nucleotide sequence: TGCAGCGTTCACGTAGCGGCGAGCACAGATACGCAGTATTTT. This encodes CSVHVAASTDTQYF.

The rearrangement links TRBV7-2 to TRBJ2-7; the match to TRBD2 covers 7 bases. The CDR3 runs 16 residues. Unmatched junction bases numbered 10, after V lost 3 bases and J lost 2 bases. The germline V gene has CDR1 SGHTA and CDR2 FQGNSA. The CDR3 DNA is TGTGCCAGCAGCTTGGGCGGGGGTGCGGGGGCCTACGAGCAGTACTTC. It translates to CASSLGGGAGAYEQYF.

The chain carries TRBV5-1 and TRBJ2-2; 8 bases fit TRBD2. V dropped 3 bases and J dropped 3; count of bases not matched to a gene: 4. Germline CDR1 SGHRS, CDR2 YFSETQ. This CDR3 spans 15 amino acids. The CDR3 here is CASSSTSVYTGELFF. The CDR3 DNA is TGCGCCAGCAGCTCGACTAGCGTCTACACCGGGGAGCTGTTTTTT.